This T cell receptor beta chain appears in the sequencing data of a study of CD8+CD57+ T cells in acquired aplastic anemia. Looking at the study overall: Sorted CD4+ and CD8+ cells yielded about 3.1 ug of DNA on average. Healthy donor sequencing depth: 8.5 million to 10.8 million CD4+, about 12 million CD8+ reads.

The TCR beta profiling, which covered VDJ combination and CDR3 sequence, was carried out using genomic DNA as the template. TCRdb reprocessed the reads with MiXCR, giving one entry per CDR3 protein. The sample holds 150,000 to 200,000 distinct CDR3 sequences, approximately 40% seen once. V was pared by 0 bases and J by 14 bases, with 19 bases between. The CDR3 is 15 amino acids. CDR1 and CDR2 from the germline V gene are LNHNV and YYDKDF (reference sequence). This clonotype originated in a human donor in good health. Material: sorted CD4+, CD8+, or CD8+CD57+ T cells (not recorded which) from PBMCs. The V call is TRBV15, the J call TRBJ1-4, with D possibly being TRBD1 (5 bases). The CDR3 DNA is TGTGCCACCAGCAGAGATCGGGGCGGCGAGAGAGAGCTGTTTTTT. Its protein is CATSRDRGGERELFF.